The 32 T cell receptor beta chains below come from one sample, sequenced in a study of breast tumors, draining lymph nodes, adjacent tissues. TCRdb fed the multiplex PCR reads into MiXCR, producing one record per CDR3 protein. The repertoire holds around 170,000 distinct CDR3 sequences, with roughly 30% as singletons. Axillary draining lymph nodes of breast cancer patients supplied the node samples. Specimen: axillary lymph node tissue. Receptors were obtained from a female donor with breast cancer. Some clones in this sample may be carry-over from other donors' samples.

J is TRBJ1-4 and V is TRBV20-1; 10 nucleotides line up with TRBD1. Germline-derived CDR1 and CDR2 are DFQATT and SNEGSKA (reference sequence). The CDR3 is made up of 14 amino acids. V trimming: 6 bases; J trimming: 6 bases; junction bases outside the gene matches: 7. CDR3 sequence reads: CSAKEGTGDEKLFF. The CDR3 nucleotides are TGCAGTGCGAAGGAGGGGACAGGGGATGAAAAACTGTTTTTT.

On this clonotype: Given a much more abundant clone one base away, this may be a read error. This rearrangement joins TRBV7-2 to TRBJ2-2, with D perhaps assigned TRBD1 or TRBD2 (6 bases each). CDR3 length equals 14 residues. Germline lookup yields CDR1 SGHTA and CDR2 FQGNSA. CDR3 sequence (DNA): TGTGCCAGCAGCTCAGACAGGCGCACCGGGGGGCTGTTTTTT. Protein: CASSSDRRTGGLFF.

This clonotype was seen repeatedly, ten times or more. V usage is TRBV4-2 and J usage is TRBJ1-2; the D gene is possibly TRBD1 (6 bases). V was trimmed by 2 bases and J by 9 bases, leaving 16 bases between them. Germline CDR1 and CDR2: LGHNA and YNFKEQ. There are 14 residues in the CDR3. The CDR3 DNA sequence: TGTGCCAGCAGCCAAACAGGGAGGGAGGTTAGCTACACCTTC. Translation gives CASSQTGREVSYTF.

Concerning this clonotype: A single base separates this from a much larger clone, so it may be a read error. The J gene is TRBJ1-6, the V gene TRBV6-5; perhaps TRBD1 as D (6 bases). Germline values: CDR1 MNHEY, CDR2 SVGAGI. CDR3 length: 18 residues. The CDR3 bases are TGTGCCGGCAGTTACTCGGCGGGGACAAGCTCCTATAATTCACCCCTCCACTTT. Protein product: CAGSYSAGTSSYNSPLHF.

This clonotype was found many times. This chain connects TRBV11-2 to TRBJ2-5, with D maybe TRBD2 (6 bases). Between the trimmed V and J ends, which lost 3 bases and 0 bases, there was a span of 8 bases. Germline V gene lookup returns CDR1 SGHAT and CDR2 FQNNGV. CDR3 length equals 14 residues. CDR3 amino acids: CASSFRDYQETQYF. In DNA, the CDR3 is TGTGCCAGCAGCTTCCGGGACTACCAAGAGACCCAGTACTTC.

The CDR3 DNA follows: TGCGCCAGCAGCTTGACCCACAGGGGCTCCTATAATTCACCCCTCCACTTT. This gives the protein CASSLTHRGSYNSPLHF. The rearrangement links TRBV5-1 to TRBJ1-6; 7 bases fit TRBD1. The CDR3 loop spans 17 amino acids. V was clipped by 1 base and J by 0 bases; unmatched bases: 4. Germline-derived CDR1 and CDR2 are SGHRS and YFSETQ.

This clonotype was recorded many times. J is TRBJ2-3 and V is TRBV11-3, with 13 bases aligning to TRBD2. The CDR3 contains 17 residues. From germline, CDR1 is SGHNT and CDR2 YENEEA. V lost 1 base, J lost 0 bases, and 1 base stayed unmatched. CDR3 loop: CASSLGTSGRSTDTQYF. The DNA for the CDR3 is TGTGCCAGCAGCTTAGGGACTAGCGGGAGAAGCACAGATACGCAGTATTTT.

This chain connects TRBV19 to TRBJ1-5; D remains ambiguous. CDR3 length: 11 amino acids. V lost 0 bases and J 12 bases, leaving 6 bases between the germline ends. Germline V lookup: CDR1 LNHDA, CDR2 SQIVND (reference sequence). The CDR3 protein is CASSIDLGQHF. DNA for the CDR3: TGTGCCAGTAGTATAGATCTGGGCCAGCATTTT.

This clonotype was picked up many times. This rearrangement joins TRBV30 to TRBJ2-7; D is uncertain. The germline V gene encodes CDR1 GTSNPN and CDR2 SVGIG (reference sequence). Trimming left V 0 bases short and J 0 bases short, with 6 bases between. CDR3 length equals 13 residues. CDR3 DNA sequence: TGTGCCTGGAGTGTCGGTCGCTCCTACGAGCAGTACTTC. Amino acids: CAWSVGRSYEQYF.

This clonotype was counted many times. The chain recombines TRBV20-1 with TRBJ2-5, with 11 bases lining up with TRBD2. V shed 0 bases and J 5 bases; nucleotides not matched to a gene: 5. The CDR3 extends over 15 amino acids. The germline V gene encodes CDR1 DFQATT and CDR2 SNEGSKA (reference sequence). The CDR3 spells CSARDPSGGRETQYF. CDR3 sequence (DNA): TGCAGTGCTAGAGATCCTAGCGGGGGGCGTGAGACCCAGTACTTC.

The CDR3 coding sequence is TGTGCCAGCAGCAAGGGGGGTTATGGCTACACCTTC. Residues: CASSKGGYGYTF. J is TRBJ1-2 and V is TRBV12-3 or TRBV12-4, with D tentatively TRBD1 (6 bases). Trimming removed 6 bases from V and 5 bases from J, with 10 bases in between. The CDR3 runs to 12 residues.

There are many counts of this clonotype. One end of the junction does not line up with germline, which may come from a read error. V usage is TRBV7-2 and J usage is TRBJ1-6; 8 nucleotides agree with TRBD1. Germline V lookup: CDR1 SGHTA, CDR2 FQGNSA. This CDR3 has 18 amino acids. The CDR3 DNA sequence: TGTGCCAGCAGCTTAGAGGGGGCCAGGGGGCGCAATAATCCACCCCTCCACTTT. Translated: CASSLEGARGRNNPPLHF.

This clonotype was counted only a few times. The chain links TRBV27 to TRBJ2-7, with TRBD2 matching 10 bases. Germline assignment: CDR1 MNHEY and CDR2 SMNVEV (reference sequence). The junction had 12 bases not matched to a gene; V was cut back by 6 bases and J by 4 bases. The length of the CDR3 is 16 residues. CDR3 bases: TGTGCCAGCAGGAAATCCGGGACTAGCGCTTTGTACGAGCAGTACTTC. Translation: CASRKSGTSALYEQYF.

Remarks on this clonotype: No conserved phenylalanine or tryptophan is present at the end of the CDR3, so a read error is the likely explanation. The chain uses TRBV29-1 and TRBJ2-3, with D perhaps being TRBD1 or TRBD2 (5 bases each). CDR3 length: 13 residues. Germline loops: CDR1 SQVTM, CDR2 ANQGSEA. The CDR3 is CSVRDGSTDTQYS. The DNA for the CDR3 is TGTAGCGTCAGGGACGGTAGCACAGATACGCAGTATTCT.

This clonotype was counted ten times or more. The chain links TRBV10-3 to TRBJ1-6; D is undetermined. CDR1 and CDR2 (germline): ENHRY, SYGVKD. The germline V and J ends were trimmed by 3 bases and 8 bases, with 14 bases remaining between them. The CDR3 is 15 residues long. The CDR3 is CAISETASSDSPLHF. The DNA for the CDR3 is TGTGCCATCAGTGAAACAGCGTCTTCGGATTCACCCCTCCACTTT.

This clonotype was recorded at least ten times. The chain couples TRBV5-1 to TRBJ2-1; D tentatively fits TRBD1 or TRBD2 (5 bases each). V lost 0 bases and J 0 bases, leaving 10 bases between the germline ends. This CDR3 has 16 residues. Germline assignment: CDR1 SGHRS and CDR2 YFSETQ. For the CDR3, the DNA is TGCGCCAGCAGCTTGGCCGGGACGCGCTCCTACAATGAGCAGTTCTTC. This gives the protein CASSLAGTRSYNEQFF.

This clonotype showed up many times. The chain uses TRBV5-1 and TRBJ2-2, with 9 bases that match TRBD2. Germline CDR1 and CDR2: SGHRS and YFSETQ. The CDR3 consists of 17 residues. V lost 3 bases to trimming and J lost 3 bases; unmatched junction nucleotides: 9. CDR3 sequence (DNA): TGCGCCAGCAGCTCTTCCTTTAGCGGGGGTTACACCGGGGAGCTGTTTTTT. It yields the protein CASSSSFSGGYTGELFF.

On this clonotype itself: This may stem from a read error, because a much larger clone lies one nucleotide away. This is likely a read error, given that the CDR3 carries no conserved phenylalanine or tryptophan at its end. The chain recombines TRBV19 with TRBJ1-3; possible D gene TRBD1, 5 bases. The CDR3 extends over 13 amino acids. Trimming took off 9 bases at V and 0 bases at J, with 9 bases between the two ends. CDR1 and CDR2 (germline): LNHDA, SQIVND (reference sequence). The CDR3 spells CASGGSSGNTIYS. The CDR3 nucleotides read TGTGCCAGCGGGGGGTCCTCTGGAAACACCATATATTCT.

Regarding this clonotype: This may be a read error: a much more frequent sequence differs by one nucleotide. The V gene is TRBV20-1, the J gene TRBJ2-1, with 9 bases fitting TRBD2. After removal of 3 bases from V and 9 bases from J, the junction contained 9 bases not matched to a gene. Germline loops: CDR1 DFQATT, CDR2 SNEGSKA (reference sequence). This CDR3 has 14 residues. CDR3 loop: CSASSGSLNTEQFF. DNA for the CDR3: TGCAGTGCTAGTAGCGGGAGTCTCAACACTGAGCAGTTCTTC.

This clonotype was seen at least ten times. The chain employs TRBV7-9 and TRBJ2-2; a weak D match, TRBD1 (6 bases). V was clipped by 6 bases and J by 0 bases, with 8 bases between them. CDR3 length equals 14 residues. Germline CDR1 reads SEHNR; CDR2 reads FQNEAQ (reference sequence). The CDR3 reads CASRTGANTGELFF. The DNA of the CDR3 is TGTGCCAGCAGGACAGGTGCGAACACCGGGGAGCTGTTTTTT. Variable domain in full (rest from reference TRBV7-9 and TRBJ2-2): DTGVSQNPRHKITKRGQNVTFRCDPISEHNRLYWYRQTLGQGPEFLTYFQNEAQLEKSRLLSDRFSAERPKGSFSTLEIQRTEQGDSAMYLCASRTGANTGELFFGEGSRLTVL.

The CDR3 DNA reads TGTGCCAGTGGCTCCTTCAGGGAGGGGAATTCACCCCTCCACTTT. It is translated as CASGSFREGNSPLHF. The chain couples TRBV19 to TRBJ1-6, with a weak D call TRBD1 (5 bases). Between the trimmed V and J ends, which lost 8 bases and 7 bases, there was a span of 18 bases. Germline V gene data show CDR1 as LNHDA and CDR2 as SQIVND (reference sequence). CDR3 length: 15 amino acids.

This clonotype was counted many times. The chain joins TRBV3-1 to TRBJ1-6, with D unresolved. Germline V gene sequence: CDR1 LGHDT, CDR2 YNNKEL (reference sequence). Trimming removed 0 bases at V and 7 bases at J, with 7 bases between. This CDR3 is 14 amino acids long. For the CDR3, the DNA is TGTGCCAGCAGCCAAGAGTTCAGGAATTCACCCCTCCACTTT. Translating gives CASSQEFRNSPLHF. The variable domain in full, with the rest retrieved from reference TRBV3-1 and TRBJ1-6, is DTAVSQTPKYLVTQMGNDKSIKCEQNLGHDTMYWYKQDSKKFLKIMFSYNNKELIINETVPNRFSPKSPDKAHLNLHINSLELGDSAVYFCASSQEFRNSPLHFGNGTRLTVT.

Turning to this clonotype: Given a much more abundant clone one base away, this may be a read error. This chain connects TRBV30 to TRBJ2-7, with D possibly matching TRBD1 (5 bases). Per the germline V gene, CDR1 is GTSNPN and CDR2 is SVGIG (reference sequence). This CDR3 is 18 amino acids long. CDR3 sequence reads: CAWNPVAGKQKTSYERYF. In DNA form, the CDR3 reads TGTGCCTGGAACCCCGTGGCAGGGAAACAGAAAACGTCCTACGAGCGGTACTTC.

This clonotype appeared a single time. This may arise from a read error, as a much more abundant clone is one base away. The chain combines TRBV7-2 with TRBJ2-1, with a weak D call TRBD1 (5 bases). The CDR3 has 15 residues. Germline V gene data show CDR1 as SGHTA and CDR2 as FQGNSA. Trimming left V 5 bases short and J 5 bases short, with 16 bases between. The CDR3, as DNA: TGTGCCAGCAGCAACTATCCAGGGTCCCACAATGAGCAGTTCTTC. Protein product: CASSNYPGSHNEQFF.

This clonotype has a count of ten or more. The chain has TRBV18 and TRBJ2-3; D is perhaps TRBD1 (6 bases). The CDR3 is 16 residues long. V dropped 1 base and J dropped 0 bases, with 11 bases sitting between them. Per germline, CDR1 KGHSH and CDR2 LQKENI. The CDR3 bases are TGTGCCAGCTCACCACGGGGGACACTAAGCACAGATACGCAGTATTTT. Its protein is CASSPRGTLSTDTQYF. Filled out from reference TRBV18 and TRBJ2-3, the complete variable domain reads NAGVMQNPRHLVRRRGQEARLRCSPMKGHSHVYWYRQLPEEGLKFMVYLQKENIIDESGMPKERFSAEFPKEGPSILRIQQVVRGDSAAYFCASSPRGTLSTDTQYFGPGTRLTVL.

With regard to this clonotype: A much bigger clone sits one base away, suggesting this may be a read error. This chain joins TRBV20-1 and TRBJ1-5; 7 bases fit TRBD1. The CDR3 covers 14 residues. Germline lookup yields CDR1 DFQATT and CDR2 SNEGSKA (reference sequence). This chain's CDR3 is CSASRGTANPPQHF. The CDR3 DNA reads TGCAGTGCTAGTCGTGGGACAGCCAATCCGCCCCAGCATTTT.

This clonotype was observed at least ten times. The chain uses TRBV4-1 and TRBJ1-5; TRBD1 aligns across 8 bases. J gave up 6 bases and V 4 bases, and 8 bases lay outside the gene matches. Germline CDR1 reads MGHRA; CDR2 reads YSYEKL. The CDR3 consists of 15 residues. CDR3 nucleotide sequence: TGCGCCAGCAGCCCGAAGCAGGGGGCTGGTCAGCCCCAGCATTTT. It yields the protein CASSPKQGAGQPQHF.

This clonotype was observed at least ten times. The chain uses TRBV6-1 and TRBJ2-7, with D tentatively TRBD2 (6 bases). The CDR3 is 14 residues long. Germline V gene data show CDR1 as MNHNS and CDR2 as SASEGT. V was cut by 6 bases and J by 6 bases, with 18 bases left in between. This chain's CDR3 is CASSGGRAGGEQYF. DNA for the CDR3: TGTGCCAGCAGCGGGGGAAGGGCTGGCGGCGAGCAGTACTTC.

This clonotype turned up a few times. A much bigger clone sits one base away, suggesting this may be a read error. The chain employs TRBV20-1 and TRBJ1-5, with 9 bases aligning to TRBD1. Germline V gene lookup returns CDR1 DFQATT and CDR2 SNEGSKA (reference sequence). This CDR3 is 15 amino acids long. Trimming at V came to 4 bases and at J to 7 bases, leaving 11 bases not matched to a gene. The DNA of the CDR3 is TGCAGTGCTAACCACCGGGACAGGGTGACCCAGCCCCAGCATTTT. Translating it yields CSANHRDRVTQPQHF.

The sample holds many counts of this clonotype. V is TRBV11-2 and J is TRBJ2-1; D is undetermined. CDR1 is SGHAT and CDR2 is FQNNGV in the germline V gene. The length of the CDR3 is 13 residues. V was trimmed by 2 bases and J by 10 bases, leaving 12 bases between them. The CDR3 DNA reads TGTGCCAGCAGCTTATTGGTAGACGGAGAGCAGTTCTTC. As protein: CASSLLVDGEQFF. The whole variable domain, remainder taken from reference TRBV11-2 and TRBJ2-1, is EAGVAQSPRYKIIEKRQSVAFWCNPISGHATLYWYQQILGQGPKLLIQFQNNGVVDDSQLPKDRFSAERLKGVDSTLKIQPAKLEDSAVYLCASSLLVDGEQFFGPGTRLTVL.

The rearrangement joins TRBV7-2 to TRBJ2-2; D not certain. The tail of the sequence fits TRBJ1-1 better, so the J call may be wrong. This CDR3 spans 18 amino acids. Germline CDR1 reads SGHTA; CDR2 reads FQGNSA. This chain's CDR3 is CASSISWVAGKESTEAFF. The CDR3, as DNA: TGTGCCAGCAGCATTTCGTGGGTTGCCGGGAAGGAGAGCACTGAAGCTTTCTTT.

This clonotype was observed a handful of times. V usage is TRBV7-9 and J usage is TRBJ2-1; 14 nucleotides match TRBD2. The ends lost 5 bases at V and 8 bases at J; junction bases unmatched: 17. Germline CDR1 is SEHNR and CDR2 is FQNEAQ (reference sequence). The CDR3 runs to 19 residues. For the CDR3, the DNA is TGTGCCAGCAGCGTCATGACTAGCGGGGGGGCCACGGGTCCCGATGAGCAGTTCTTC. It codes for CASSVMTSGGATGPDEQFF.